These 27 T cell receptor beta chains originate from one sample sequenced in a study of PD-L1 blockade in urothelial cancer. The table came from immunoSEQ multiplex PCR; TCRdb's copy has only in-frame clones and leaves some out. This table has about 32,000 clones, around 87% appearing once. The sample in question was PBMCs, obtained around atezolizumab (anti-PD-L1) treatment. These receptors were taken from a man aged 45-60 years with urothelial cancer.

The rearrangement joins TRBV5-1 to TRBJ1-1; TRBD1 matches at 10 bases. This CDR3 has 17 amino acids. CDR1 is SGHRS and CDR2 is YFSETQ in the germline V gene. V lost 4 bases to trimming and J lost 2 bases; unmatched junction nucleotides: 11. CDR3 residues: CASSPTGGLVINTEAFF. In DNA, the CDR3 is TGCGCCAGCAGCCCGACAGGGGGCCTTGTAATTAACACTGAAGCTTTCTTT.

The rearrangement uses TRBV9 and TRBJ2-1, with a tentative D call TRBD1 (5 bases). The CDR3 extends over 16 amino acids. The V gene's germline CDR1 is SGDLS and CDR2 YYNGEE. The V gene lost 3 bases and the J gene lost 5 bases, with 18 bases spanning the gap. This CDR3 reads CASSDRGRPPNNEQFF. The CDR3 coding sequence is TGTGCCAGCAGCGATAGGGGCCGCCCTCCTAACAATGAGCAGTTCTTC.

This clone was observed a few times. CDR3 sequence (DNA): TGCGCCAGCAGTGAGGTGGTAGGGGGAGTCGATGAGCAGTTCTTC. This encodes CASSEVVGGVDEQFF. V and J are TRBV10-1 and TRBJ2-1; weak D call: TRBD1 (6 bases). The CDR3 is 15 amino acids. CDR1 is WNHNN, CDR2 SYGVQD, per germline (reference sequence). V was trimmed by 2 bases and J by 8 bases, leaving 16 bases between them.

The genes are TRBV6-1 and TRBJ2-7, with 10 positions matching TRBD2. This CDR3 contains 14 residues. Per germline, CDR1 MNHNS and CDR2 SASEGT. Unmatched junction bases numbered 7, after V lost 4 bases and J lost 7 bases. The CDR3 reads CASSALAGAEEQYF. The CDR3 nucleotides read TGTGCCAGCAGTGCCCTAGCGGGAGCAGAAGAGCAGTACTTC.

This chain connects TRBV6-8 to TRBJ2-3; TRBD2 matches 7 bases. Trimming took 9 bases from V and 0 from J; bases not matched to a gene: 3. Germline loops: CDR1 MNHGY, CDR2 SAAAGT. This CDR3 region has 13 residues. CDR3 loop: CASHSGSTDTQYF. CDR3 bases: TGTGCCAGTCATAGCGGGAGCACAGATACGCAGTATTTT.

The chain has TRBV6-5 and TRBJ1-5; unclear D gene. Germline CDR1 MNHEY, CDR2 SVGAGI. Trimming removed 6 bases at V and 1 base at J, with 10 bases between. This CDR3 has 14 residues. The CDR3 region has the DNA TGTGCCAGCAGCCCCTTATTCAGCAATCAGCCCCAGCATTTT. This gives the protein CASSPLFSNQPQHF.

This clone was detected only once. CDR3 nucleotides: TGTGCCAGCAGCCCCGGGACAGGGGGGGGTCAGCCCCAGCATTTT. Translation: CASSPGTGGGQPQHF. V is TRBV7-6 and J is TRBJ1-5, with 11 bases matching TRBD1. The germline gives CDR1 SGHVS, CDR2 FNYEAQ. V shed 5 bases, J shed 6 bases, and the junction held 6 bases outside the gene matches. The CDR3 runs to 15 residues.

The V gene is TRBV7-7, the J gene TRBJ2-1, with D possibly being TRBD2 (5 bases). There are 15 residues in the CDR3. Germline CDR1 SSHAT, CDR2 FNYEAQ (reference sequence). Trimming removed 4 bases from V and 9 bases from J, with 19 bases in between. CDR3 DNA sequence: TGTGCCAGCAGCTCCACGCCTAGCTTAATCGCTGAGCAGTTCTTC. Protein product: CASSSTPSLIAEQFF.

CDR3 residues: CASSFTGTEAFF. The CDR3, as DNA: TGTGCCAGCAGCTTCACGGGGACTGAAGCTTTCTTT. The V call is TRBV7-9, the J call TRBJ1-1; D is uncertain. The V gene's germline CDR1 is SEHNR and CDR2 FQNEAQ (reference sequence). The V end lost 3 bases, the J end lost 5 bases, and 7 bases lay between the germline ends. This CDR3 region has 12 residues. The full variable domain, completed using reference TRBV7-9 and TRBJ1-1, is DTGVSQNPRHKITKRGQNVTFRCDPISEHNRLYWYRQTLGQGPEFLTYFQNEAQLEKSRLLSDRFSAERPKGSFSTLEIQRTEQGDSAMYLCASSFTGTEAFFGQGTRLTVV.

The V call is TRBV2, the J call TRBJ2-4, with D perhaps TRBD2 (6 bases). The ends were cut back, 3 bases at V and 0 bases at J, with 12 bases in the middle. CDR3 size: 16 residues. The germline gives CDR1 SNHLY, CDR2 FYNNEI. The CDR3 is CASSESAGLAKNIQYF. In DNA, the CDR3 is TGTGCCAGCAGTGAGTCGGCGGGACTAGCCAAAAACATTCAGTACTTC.

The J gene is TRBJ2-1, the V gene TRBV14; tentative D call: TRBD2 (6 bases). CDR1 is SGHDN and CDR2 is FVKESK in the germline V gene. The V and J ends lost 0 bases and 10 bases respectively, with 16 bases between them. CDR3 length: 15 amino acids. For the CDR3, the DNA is TGTGCCAGCAGCCAAGATCAGGGTTTGGGGAGGGAGCAGTTCTTC. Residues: CASSQDQGLGREQFF.

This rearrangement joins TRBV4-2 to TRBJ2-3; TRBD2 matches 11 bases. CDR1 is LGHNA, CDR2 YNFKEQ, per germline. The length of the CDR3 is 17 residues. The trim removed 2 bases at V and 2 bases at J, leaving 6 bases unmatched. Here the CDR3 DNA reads TGTGCCAGCAGCCAACTCGGGACTAGCGGTTACACAGATACGCAGTATTTT. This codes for CASSQLGTSGYTDTQYF.

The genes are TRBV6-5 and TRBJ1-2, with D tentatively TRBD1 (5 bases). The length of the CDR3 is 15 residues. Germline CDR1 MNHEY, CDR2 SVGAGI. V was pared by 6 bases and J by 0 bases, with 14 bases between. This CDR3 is CASSKEQDPNYGYTF. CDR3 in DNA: TGTGCCAGCAGCAAAGAACAGGATCCTAACTATGGCTACACCTTC.

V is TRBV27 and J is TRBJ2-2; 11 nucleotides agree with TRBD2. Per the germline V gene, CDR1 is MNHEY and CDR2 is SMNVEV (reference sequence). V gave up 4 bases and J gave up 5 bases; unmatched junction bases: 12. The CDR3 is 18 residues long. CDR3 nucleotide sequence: TGTGCCAGCAGTTATCGAAGCGGGCCTAGCGGGAGGACCGGGGAGCTGTTTTTT. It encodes CASSYRSGPSGRTGELFF.

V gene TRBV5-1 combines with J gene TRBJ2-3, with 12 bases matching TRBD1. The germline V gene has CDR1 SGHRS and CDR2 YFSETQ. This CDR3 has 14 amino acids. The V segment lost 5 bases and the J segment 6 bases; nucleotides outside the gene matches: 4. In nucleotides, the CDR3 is TGCGCCAGCAGTACCGGGACAGGGGGCGATACGCAGTATTTT. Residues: CASSTGTGGDTQYF.

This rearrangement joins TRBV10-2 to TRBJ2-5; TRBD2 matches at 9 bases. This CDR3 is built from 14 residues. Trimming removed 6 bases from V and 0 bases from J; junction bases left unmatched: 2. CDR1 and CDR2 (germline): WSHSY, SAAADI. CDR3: CASRTSGNQETQYF. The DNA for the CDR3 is TGCGCCAGCAGGACTAGCGGAAACCAAGAGACCCAGTACTTC.

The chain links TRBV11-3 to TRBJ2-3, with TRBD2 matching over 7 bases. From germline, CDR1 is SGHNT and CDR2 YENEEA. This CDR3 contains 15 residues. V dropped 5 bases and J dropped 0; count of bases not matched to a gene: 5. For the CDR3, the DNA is TGTGCCAGCAGCCTGGGCGGGAGAAGCACAGATACGCAGTATTTT. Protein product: CASSLGGRSTDTQYF.

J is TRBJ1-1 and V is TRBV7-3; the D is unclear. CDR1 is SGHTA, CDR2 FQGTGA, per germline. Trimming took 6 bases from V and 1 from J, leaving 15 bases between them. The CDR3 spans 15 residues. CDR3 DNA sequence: TGTGCCAGCAGTAGAACACGTGAGGGGAACACTGAAGCTTTCTTT. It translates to CASSRTREGNTEAFF.

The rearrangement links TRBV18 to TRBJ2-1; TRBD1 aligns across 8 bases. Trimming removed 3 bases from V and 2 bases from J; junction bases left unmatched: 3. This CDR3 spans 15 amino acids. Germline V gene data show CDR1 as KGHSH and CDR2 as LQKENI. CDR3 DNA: TGTGCCAGCTCACCGACAGGGGAAACCTACAATGAGCAGTTCTTC. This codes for CASSPTGETYNEQFF.

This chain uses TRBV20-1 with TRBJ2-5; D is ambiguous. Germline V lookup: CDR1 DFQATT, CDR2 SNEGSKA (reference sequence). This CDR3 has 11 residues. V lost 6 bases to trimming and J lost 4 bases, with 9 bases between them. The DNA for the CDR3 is TGCAGTGCCGCTAGTTCAGAGACCCAGTACTTC. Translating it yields CSAASSETQYF.

As DNA, the CDR3 is TGTGCCAGCAGCTTGCAGGGAGGCTACGAGCAGTACTTC. Encoded protein: CASSLQGGYEQYF. V and J are TRBV11-3 and TRBJ2-7, with D perhaps TRBD2 (6 bases). Germline V lookup: CDR1 SGHNT, CDR2 YENEEA. Trimming cost V 3 bases and J 3 bases, with 9 bases left between them. This CDR3 is 13 amino acids long.

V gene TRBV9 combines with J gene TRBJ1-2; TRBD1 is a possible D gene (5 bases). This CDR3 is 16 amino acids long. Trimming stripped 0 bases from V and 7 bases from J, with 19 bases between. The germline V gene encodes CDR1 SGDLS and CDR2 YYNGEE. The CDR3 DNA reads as TGTGCCAGCAGCGTAGCTACTGGGGGAGGGTTGGTTGGCTACACCTTC. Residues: CASSVATGGGLVGYTF.

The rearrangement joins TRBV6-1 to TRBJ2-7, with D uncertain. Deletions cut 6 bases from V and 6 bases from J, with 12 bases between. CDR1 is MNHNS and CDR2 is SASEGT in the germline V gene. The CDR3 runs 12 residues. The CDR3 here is CASRLSVGEQYF. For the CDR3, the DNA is TGTGCCAGCAGGCTGTCAGTTGGCGAGCAGTACTTC.

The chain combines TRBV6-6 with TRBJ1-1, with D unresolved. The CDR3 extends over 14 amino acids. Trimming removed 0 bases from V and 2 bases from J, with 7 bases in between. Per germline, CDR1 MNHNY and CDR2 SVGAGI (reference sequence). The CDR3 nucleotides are TGTGCCAGCAGTTACTCTAACAAAAACACTGAAGCTTTCTTT. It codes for CASSYSNKNTEAFF.

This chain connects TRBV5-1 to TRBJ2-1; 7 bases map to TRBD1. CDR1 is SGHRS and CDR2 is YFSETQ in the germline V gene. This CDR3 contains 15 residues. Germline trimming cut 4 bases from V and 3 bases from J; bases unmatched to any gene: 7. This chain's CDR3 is CASSLGQINYNEQFF. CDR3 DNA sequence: TGCGCCAGCAGCCTGGGACAGATTAACTACAATGAGCAGTTCTTC.

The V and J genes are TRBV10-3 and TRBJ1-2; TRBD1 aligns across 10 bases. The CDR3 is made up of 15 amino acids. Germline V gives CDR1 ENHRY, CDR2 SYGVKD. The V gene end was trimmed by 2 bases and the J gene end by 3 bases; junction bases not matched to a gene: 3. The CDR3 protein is CAISEPDRGDYGYTF. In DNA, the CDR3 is TGTGCCATCAGTGAGCCGGACAGGGGGGACTATGGCTACACCTTC.

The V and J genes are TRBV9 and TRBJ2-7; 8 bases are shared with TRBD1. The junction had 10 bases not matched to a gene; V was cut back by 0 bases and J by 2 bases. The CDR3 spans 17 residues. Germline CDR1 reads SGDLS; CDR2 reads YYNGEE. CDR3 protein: CASSVAPTGTGAYEQYF. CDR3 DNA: TGTGCCAGCAGCGTAGCCCCTACCGGGACAGGCGCCTACGAGCAGTACTTC.